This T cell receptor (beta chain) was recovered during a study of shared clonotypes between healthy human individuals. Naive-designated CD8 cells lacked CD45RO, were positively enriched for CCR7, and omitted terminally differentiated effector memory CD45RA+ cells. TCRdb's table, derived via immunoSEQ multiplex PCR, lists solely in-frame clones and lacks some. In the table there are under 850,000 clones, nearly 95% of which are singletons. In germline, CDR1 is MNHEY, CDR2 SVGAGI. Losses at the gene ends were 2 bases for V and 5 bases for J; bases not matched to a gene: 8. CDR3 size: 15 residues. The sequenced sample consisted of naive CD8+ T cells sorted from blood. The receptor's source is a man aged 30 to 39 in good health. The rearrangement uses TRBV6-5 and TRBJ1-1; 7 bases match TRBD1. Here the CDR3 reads CASSYTEGAGTEAFF. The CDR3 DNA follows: TGTGCCAGCAGTTACACGGAGGGGGCTGGAACTGAAGCTTTCTTT.